This TCR beta chain was recovered during a study of spatial heterogeneity in lung cancer. This clonotype was recorded at least ten times. Time point here: sample taken at primary tumor resection. Unsorted whole RNA of tumor, nontumor lung or frozen PBMC was sequenced. Each TCR cDNA molecule bore a unique molecular identifier. One entry per CDR3 protein, called by TCRdb with MiXCR from the 5' RACE reads. Of some 28,000 distinct CDR3 sequences listed, roughly 8.4% are singletons. This material consisted of PBMCs, taken at surgery. This clonotype was obtained from a female donor with early-stage non-small cell lung cancer.

In DNA, the CDR3 is TGTGCCAGCAGCCCCCCGGGACTAGATTACAATGAGCAGTTCTTC. As protein: CASSPPGLDYNEQFF. The rearrangement links TRBV7-9 to TRBJ2-1; 8 positions agree with TRBD2. After removal of 5 bases from V and 4 bases from J, the junction contained 7 bases not matched to a gene. Germline-derived CDR1 and CDR2 are SEHNR and FQNEAQ (reference sequence). This CDR3 spans 15 amino acids.